These T cell receptor beta chains were read from a single sample in a study of T-cell memory formation after mild COVID-19. MiXCR, applied by TCRdb to the 5' RACE reads, yields one record per CDR3 protein. The table includes around 340,000 distinct CDR3 sequences, approximately 21% detected once. The sequenced sample was PBMCs or a T cell subset sorted from them (not recorded which). These receptors all come from an adult woman who had mild COVID-19 (a few samples of this study predate the infection). Cell type and time point are not known. Each CDR3 is given with its conserved first and last residue. The D gene is left open where the match is weak. Some rows have no size entry. The others give once, few or many, or a class for an expanded clone.

D	J	V	size	CDR3	DNA
NA	TRBJ2-7	TRBV4-1	NA	CASSHDRGRRSSYEQYF	TGCGCCAGCAGCCACGACCGGGGACGGAGAAGCTCCTACGAGCAGTACTTC
NA	TRBJ1-5	TRBV29-1	NA	CSVRDGSNQPQHF	TGCAGCGTAAGGGACGGTAGCAATCAGCCCCAGCATTTT
TRBD2	TRBJ2-1	TRBV5-5	few	CASRRSGGSYNEQFF	TGTGCCAGCAGGCGCAGCGGGGGTTCCTACAATGAGCAGTTCTTC
NA	TRBJ2-3	TRBV29-1	few	CSVYTDTQYF	TGCAGCGTCTACACAGATACGCAGTATTTT
NA	TRBJ2-1	TRBV5-1	many	CASSLVVGGNEQFF	TGCGCCAGCAGCTTGGTGGTCGGGGGCAATGAGCAGTTCTTC
NA	TRBJ2-1	TRBV6-1	once	CASRRGGDYNEQFF	TGTGCCAGCAGGAGGGGGGGGGACTACAATGAGCAGTTCTTC
NA	TRBJ1-1	TRBV27	few	CASIRKDSSLIEAFF	TGTGCCAGCATCCGAAAGGACAGCTCCCTTATTGAAGCTTTCTTT
TRBD1	TRBJ1-4	TRBV5-1	NA	CASSWDRVNEKLFF	TGCGCCAGCAGCTGGGACAGGGTCAATGAAAAACTGTTTTTT
TRBD1	TRBJ2-7	TRBV5-1	few	CASSLAQRQGVEQYF	TGCGCCAGCAGCTTGGCGCAGCGTCAGGGGGTCGAGCAGTACTTC
TRBD1	TRBJ1-2	TRBV5-1	NA	CASSFRTGPGYGYTF	TGCGCCAGCAGCTTCCGGACAGGGCCCGGCTATGGCTACACCTTC
TRBD1	TRBJ2-5	TRBV11-2	NA	CASSLLLRQGTQETQYF	TGTGCCAGCAGCTTACTATTAAGACAGGGTACACAAGAGACCCAGTACTTC
NA	TRBJ2-1	TRBV7-9	few	CASSFRVAQFF	TGTGCCAGCAGCTTTAGAGTGGCGCAGTTCTTC
NA	TRBJ2-6	TRBV9	NA	CASSESGAGANVLTF	TGTGCCAGCAGCGAGTCCGGGGCTGGGGCCAACGTCCTGACTTTC
NA	TRBJ1-3	TRBV7-2	NA	CASSPWALSSGNTIYF	TGTGCCAGCAGCCCCTGGGCTTTGAGCTCTGGAAACACCATATATTTT
NA	TRBJ2-5	TRBV5-6	NA	CASSLRGYQETQYF	TGTGCCAGCAGCTTGCGCGGGTACCAAGAGACCCAGTACTTC
NA	TRBJ1-1	TRBV7-9	few	CASSHGEEWSLQGAFF	TGTGCCAGCAGCCACGGGGAGGAATGGTCCCTTCAGGGAGCTTTCTTT
TRBD2	TRBJ2-1	TRBV27	few	CASRLAGEYNEQFF	TGTGCCAGCAGACTAGCGGGAGAGTACAATGAGCAGTTCTTC
NA	TRBJ1-1	TRBV20-1	few	CSARDLIKNRETFYTEAFF	TGCAGTGCTAGAGATTTAATAAAGAACAGGGAAACCTTTTACACTGAAGCTTTCTTT
TRBD1	TRBJ2-2	TRBV24-1	few	CATSDTGTGFGGELFF	TGTGCCACCAGTGACACCGGGACAGGGTTTGGCGGGGAGCTGTTTTTT
NA	TRBJ2-7	TRBV29-1	NA	CSVESHHEQYF	TGCAGCGTTGAATCCCACCACGAGCAGTACTTC
TRBD1	TRBJ1-1	TRBV5-8	NA	CASRQFGTVGEAFF	TGTGCCAGCAGACAATTCGGGACAGTTGGTGAAGCTTTCTTT
NA	TRBJ1-4	TRBV5-5	few	CASSGGSWGEKLFF	TGTGCCAGCAGCGGGGGGAGCTGGGGTGAAAAACTGTTTTTT